The 20 T cell receptor beta chains listed next were all sequenced from one sample in a study of CD8+CD57+ T cells in acquired aplastic anemia. Patients chosen for sequencing had shown CD8+CD57+ cell expansion by flow cytometry. Genomic DNA constituted the template upon which TCR beta VDJ and CDR3 profiling was performed. TCRdb ran MiXCR on the reads and lists one entry per CDR3 protein. The sample consists of around 180,000 distinct CDR3 sequences, approximately 52% of them appearing once. Material for sequencing was sorted CD4+, CD8+, or CD8+CD57+ T cells (not recorded which) from PBMCs. The receptors derive from a human donor with aplastic anemia.

In its sample, this clonotype was seen a few times. This rearrangement joins TRBV5-1 to TRBJ1-4, with a weak D call TRBD1 (5 bases). This CDR3 has 17 amino acids. Per the germline V gene, CDR1 is SGHRS and CDR2 is YFSETQ. The germline V and J ends were trimmed by 4 bases and 8 bases, with 24 bases remaining between them. This CDR3 is CASSAGTLIQAGEKLFF. In DNA, the CDR3 is TGCGCCAGCAGCGCCGGGACGCTGATACAAGCGGGGGAAAAACTGTTTTTT.

The V call is TRBV15, the J call TRBJ1-5; possible D gene TRBD1, 6 bases. The germline CDR1 and CDR2 sequences are LNHNV and YYDKDF (reference sequence). V lost 5 bases to trimming and J lost 7 bases, with 9 bases between them. The CDR3 contains 12 residues. The CDR3 sequence: CATSGGQQPQHF. The CDR3 coding sequence is TGTGCCACCAGCGGGGGGCAACAGCCCCAGCATTTT.

This clonotype was counted many times. V is TRBV19 and J is TRBJ2-7; D uncertain. The CDR3 consists of 12 residues. Trimming shortened V by 3 bases and J by 1 base, and 4 bases separated the two germline ends. From germline, CDR1 is LNHDA and CDR2 SQIVND (reference sequence). The CDR3 sequence is CASSISSYEQYF. The CDR3 DNA is TGTGCCAGTAGTATCTCATCCTACGAGCAGTACTTC.

Many counts were recorded for this clonotype. This sequence joins TRBV20-1 and TRBJ2-3, with D perhaps matching TRBD1 (5 bases). The CDR3 covers 12 residues. V lost 1 base to trimming and J lost 6 bases, with 8 bases between them. Germline lookup yields CDR1 DFQATT and CDR2 SNEGSKA (reference sequence). The CDR3 DNA reads TGCAGTGCTAGAGCAGGGCAGGATACGCAGTATTTT. It specifies CSARAGQDTQYF.

Worth noting for this clonotype: A much larger clone differs from this one at a single base, so this may be a read error. This is likely a read error, given that the CDR3 carries no conserved phenylalanine or tryptophan at its end. V gene TRBV5-4 combines with J gene TRBJ1-2; D is undetermined. This CDR3 contains 15 residues. V lost 4 bases and J 0 bases, leaving 13 bases between the germline ends. Germline CDR1 reads SGHNT; CDR2 reads YYREEE (reference sequence). The CDR3 sequence is CASSRTPSSNYGYTL. In DNA form, the CDR3 reads TGTGCCAGCAGCCGGACGCCCTCATCTAACTATGGCTACACCCTC.

A note on this clonotype: Being one base from a much bigger clone, this may be a read error. V usage is TRBV3-1 and J usage is TRBJ2-7; 10 bases agree with TRBD2. The CDR3 has 15 residues. CDR1 LGHDT and CDR2 YNNKEL come from the germline V gene (reference sequence). The ends lost 4 bases at V and 3 bases at J; junction bases unmatched: 6. CDR3 sequence reads: CASSPGLAEHYEQYF. The CDR3 region has the DNA TGTGCCAGCAGCCCCGGACTAGCGGAACACTACGAGCAGTACTTC.

Many counts were recorded for this clonotype. This rearrangement joins TRBV10-3 to TRBJ1-5; no firm D call. V lost 10 bases and J 4 bases, leaving 17 bases between the germline ends. This CDR3 is 14 amino acids long. The germline gives CDR1 ENHRY, CDR2 SYGVKD. For the CDR3, the DNA is TGTGCCACGTCCGGGCCCTCGCTTAATCAGCCCCAGCATTTT. Protein sequence: CATSGPSLNQPQHF.

This clonotype was seen many times. This rearrangement joins TRBV29-1 to TRBJ2-7; TRBD1 matches at 8 bases. Germline CDR1 and CDR2: SQVTM and ANQGSEA. V dropped 5 bases and J dropped 6; count of bases not matched to a gene: 6. The CDR3 extends over 12 amino acids. Written as DNA, the CDR3 is TGCAGCGTTCAGGGGGCCCTTAGCGAGCAGTACTTC. It yields the protein CSVQGALSEQYF.

This clonotype appeared many times. The rearrangement links TRBV5-1 to TRBJ2-6, with D possibly TRBD2 on 5 matching bases. V was clipped by 4 bases and J by 2 bases, with 13 bases between them. CDR1 SGHRS and CDR2 YFSETQ come from the germline V gene. This CDR3 has 16 residues. CDR3 nucleotides: TGCGCCAGCAGCGGCCAGACGGGGACTGGGGCCAACGTCCTGACTTTC. Protein: CASSGQTGTGANVLTF.

The rearrangement joins TRBV11-3 to TRBJ2-7; 10 bases align to TRBD2. CDR3 size: 15 residues. V shed 5 bases, J shed 3 bases, and the junction held 7 bases outside the gene matches. Germline loops: CDR1 SGHNT, CDR2 YENEEA. CDR3 in amino acids: CASSPIAGGLYEQYF. As DNA, the CDR3 is TGTGCCAGCAGCCCCATAGCGGGAGGCCTCTACGAGCAGTACTTC.

The chain joins TRBV10-3 to TRBJ1-2; TRBD1 matches at 7 bases. V dropped 8 bases and J dropped 7; count of bases not matched to a gene: 10. CDR1 and CDR2 (germline): ENHRY, SYGVKD. This CDR3 spans 13 amino acids. This chain's CDR3 is CAIRREGGTGYTF. The CDR3 DNA is TGTGCCATCCGGAGGGAAGGGGGCACTGGCTACACCTTC.

The CDR3 sequence: CASISEGWGYTF. CDR3 coding DNA: TGTGCCAGCATCAGCGAGGGATGGGGCTACACCTTC. The V gene is TRBV7-2, the J gene TRBJ1-2; D gene unclear. Per the germline V gene, CDR1 is SGHTA and CDR2 is FQGNSA. CDR3 length equals 12 residues. The V end was cut by 7 bases, the J end by 8 bases, with 14 bases between.

Concerning this clonotype: The CDR3 carries no conserved terminal phenylalanine or tryptophan, so it likely arises from a read error. Because the CDR3's place on the DNA is in doubt, the DNA is left out and the CDR3 is given as listed by TCRdb. The chain uses TRBV20-1 and TRBJ1-1; the DNA was not used to check the table's D call, TRBD1. The CDR3 has 12 residues if both end residues are counted. CDR1 is DFQATT and CDR2 is SNEGSKA in the germline V gene (reference sequence). CDR3: CSARQDSGKAVV.

In regard to this clonotype: The junction departs from the called germline gene at one end, perhaps through a read error. The CDR3 DNA follows: TGTGCCGGCAGCTCCCCCACAGTTTCCTGCGAGCAGTACTTC. Its protein product is CAGSSPTVSCEQYF. J is TRBJ2-7 and V is TRBV5-4; D not certain. In germline, CDR1 is SGHNT, CDR2 YYREEE (reference sequence). This CDR3 is built from 14 residues.

The genes are TRBV4-3 and TRBJ2-7, with D possibly being TRBD1 (6 bases). The CDR3 covers 14 residues. The germline CDR1 and CDR2 sequences are LGHNA and YSLEER. V lost 4 bases to trimming and J lost 3 bases, with 13 bases between them. CDR3 DNA: TGCGCCAGCAGCCTGGACAGCCGCTACTACGAGCAGTACTTC. The encoded protein is CASSLDSRYYEQYF.

This clonotype was counted many times. The rearrangement joins TRBV7-9 to TRBJ1-4, with 9 bases that match TRBD1. V shed 3 bases and J 5 bases; nucleotides not matched to a gene: 1. The CDR3 totals 14 residues. Germline V gene lookup returns CDR1 SEHNR and CDR2 FQNEAQ (reference sequence). The CDR3 reads CASSLGQGNEKLFF. The CDR3 nucleotides read TGTGCCAGCAGCTTGGGACAGGGCAATGAAAAACTGTTTTTT.

This clonotype came up many times. V gene TRBV28 combines with J gene TRBJ1-2; D is uncertain. The CDR3 extends over 14 amino acids. Germline V gives CDR1 MDHEN, CDR2 SYDVKM. V was pared by 1 base and J by 4 bases, with 10 bases between. Here the CDR3 reads CASSLSADIYGYTF. DNA of the CDR3: TGTGCCAGCAGTTTATCAGCAGATATCTATGGCTACACCTTC.

Many counts were recorded for this clonotype. The chain combines TRBV5-4 with TRBJ2-7, with no clear D. The CDR3 is 12 residues long. V lost 4 bases and J lost 5, with 10 bases in between. The germline CDR1 and CDR2 sequences are SGHNT and YYREEE (reference sequence). CDR3 sequence reads: CASSPNFDEQYF. The CDR3 bases are TGTGCCAGCAGCCCGAACTTCGACGAGCAGTACTTC.

To note about this clonotype: A single base separates this from a much larger clone, so it may be a read error. The rearrangement uses TRBV6-2 or TRBV6-3 and TRBJ2-7; D gene ambiguous. In germline, CDR1 is MNHEY, CDR2 SVGEGT. The CDR3 sequence is 15 residues long. As DNA, the CDR3 is TGTGCCAGCATCTACTGGCGGACGAGCTCCCACGAGCAGTACTTC. This gives the protein CASIYWRTSSHEQYF.

This clonotype has at least ten counts. The V and J genes are TRBV5-6 and TRBJ2-5; D not certain. Germline V CDR1 and CDR2: SGHDT, YYEEEE. The ends were cut back, 6 bases at V and 2 bases at J, with 5 bases in the middle. This CDR3 is 11 amino acids long. Here the CDR3 reads CASKRQETQYF. CDR3 in DNA: TGTGCCAGCAAACGGCAAGAGACCCAGTACTTC.